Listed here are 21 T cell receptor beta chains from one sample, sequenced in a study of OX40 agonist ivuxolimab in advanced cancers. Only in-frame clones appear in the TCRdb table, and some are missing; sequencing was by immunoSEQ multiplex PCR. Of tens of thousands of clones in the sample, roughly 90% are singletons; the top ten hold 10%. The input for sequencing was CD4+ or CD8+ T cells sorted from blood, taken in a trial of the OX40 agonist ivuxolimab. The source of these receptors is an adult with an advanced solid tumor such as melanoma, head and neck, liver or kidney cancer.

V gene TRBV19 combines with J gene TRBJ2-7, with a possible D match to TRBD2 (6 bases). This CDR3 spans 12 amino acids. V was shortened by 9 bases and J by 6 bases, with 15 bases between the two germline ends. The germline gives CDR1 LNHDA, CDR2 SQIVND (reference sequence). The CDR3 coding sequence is TGTGCCAGCGGGAATCGGAGGGGCGAGCAGTACTTC. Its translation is CASGNRRGEQYF.

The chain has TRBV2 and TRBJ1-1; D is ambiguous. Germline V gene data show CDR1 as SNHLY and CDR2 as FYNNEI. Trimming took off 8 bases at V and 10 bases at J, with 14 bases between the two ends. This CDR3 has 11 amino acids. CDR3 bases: TGTGCCAGCCAGATCGAGGGAGGAGCTTTCTTT. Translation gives CASQIEGGAFF.

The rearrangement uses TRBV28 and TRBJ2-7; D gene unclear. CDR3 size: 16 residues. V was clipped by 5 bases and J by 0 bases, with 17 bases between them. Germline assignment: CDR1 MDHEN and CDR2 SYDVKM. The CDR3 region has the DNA TGTGCCAGCAGTAACTCATGGGTTTTCGGCTCCTACGAGCAGTACTTC. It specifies CASSNSWVFGSYEQYF.

The CDR3 nucleotides are TGTGCCAGCAGTATCGGGCGGGGGGCCACTGAAGCTTTCTTT. Protein product: CASSIGRGATEAFF. The chain links TRBV6-5 to TRBJ1-1; possible D gene TRBD1, 6 bases. Germline assignment: CDR1 MNHEY and CDR2 SVGAGI. The V end lost 5 bases, the J end lost 4 bases, and 14 bases lay between the germline ends. CDR3 length: 14 residues.

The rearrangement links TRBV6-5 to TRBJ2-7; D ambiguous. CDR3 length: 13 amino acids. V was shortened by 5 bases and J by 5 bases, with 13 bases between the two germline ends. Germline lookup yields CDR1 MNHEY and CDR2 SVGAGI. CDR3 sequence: CASSLHGVDEQYF. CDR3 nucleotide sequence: TGTGCCAGCAGTCTTCATGGCGTCGACGAGCAGTACTTC.

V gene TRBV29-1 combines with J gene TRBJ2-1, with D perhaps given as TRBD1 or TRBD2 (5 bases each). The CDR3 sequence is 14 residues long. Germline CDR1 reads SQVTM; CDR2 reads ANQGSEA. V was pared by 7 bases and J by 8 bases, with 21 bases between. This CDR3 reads CSAARTPLSDEQFF. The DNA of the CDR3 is TGCAGCGCCGCCAGGACACCCCTTAGCGATGAGCAGTTCTTC.

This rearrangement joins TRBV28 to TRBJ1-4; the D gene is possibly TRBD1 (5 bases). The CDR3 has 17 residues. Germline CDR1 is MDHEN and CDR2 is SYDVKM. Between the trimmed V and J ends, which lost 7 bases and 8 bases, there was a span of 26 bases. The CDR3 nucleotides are TGTGCCAGCAACAAAAAGGACACCTTACTGGGGGACGAAAAACTGTTTTTT. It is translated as CASNKKDTLLGDEKLFF.

CDR3 in amino acids: CASSLGASRGQETQYF. The CDR3 DNA is TGCGCCAGCAGCTTGGGGGCCAGTCGGGGCCAAGAGACCCAGTACTTC. The chain has TRBV5-1 and TRBJ2-5; a possible D gene is TRBD2 (5 bases). The CDR3 runs to 16 residues. The germline V gene has CDR1 SGHRS and CDR2 YFSETQ. V shed 0 bases and J shed 1 base, with 13 bases lying between them.

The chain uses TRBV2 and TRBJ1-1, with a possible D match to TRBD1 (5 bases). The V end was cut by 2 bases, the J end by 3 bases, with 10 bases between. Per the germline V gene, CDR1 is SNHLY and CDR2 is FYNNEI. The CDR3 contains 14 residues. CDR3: CASSEIPGDTEAFF. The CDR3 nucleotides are TGTGCCAGCAGTGAAATTCCGGGGGACACTGAAGCTTTCTTT.

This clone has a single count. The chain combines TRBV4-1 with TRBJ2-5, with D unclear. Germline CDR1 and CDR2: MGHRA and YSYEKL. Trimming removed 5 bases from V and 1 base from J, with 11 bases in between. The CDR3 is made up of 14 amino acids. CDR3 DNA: TGCGCCAGCAGCGCCCGTACGATCCAAGAGACCCAGTACTTC. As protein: CASSARTIQETQYF.

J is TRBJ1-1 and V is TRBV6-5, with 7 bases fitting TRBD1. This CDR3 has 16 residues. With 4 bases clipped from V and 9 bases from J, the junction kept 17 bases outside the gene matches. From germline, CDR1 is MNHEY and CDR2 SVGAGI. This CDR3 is CASSFSPGQVERQAFF. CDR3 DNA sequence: TGTGCCAGCAGTTTCTCTCCTGGACAGGTGGAGCGCCAAGCTTTCTTT.

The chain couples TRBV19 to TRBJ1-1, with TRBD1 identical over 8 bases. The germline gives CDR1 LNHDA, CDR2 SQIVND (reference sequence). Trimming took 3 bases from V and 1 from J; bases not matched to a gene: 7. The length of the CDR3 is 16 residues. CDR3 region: CASSMGQEYPNTEAFF. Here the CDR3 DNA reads TGTGCCAGTAGTATGGGACAGGAATACCCGAACACTGAAGCTTTCTTT.

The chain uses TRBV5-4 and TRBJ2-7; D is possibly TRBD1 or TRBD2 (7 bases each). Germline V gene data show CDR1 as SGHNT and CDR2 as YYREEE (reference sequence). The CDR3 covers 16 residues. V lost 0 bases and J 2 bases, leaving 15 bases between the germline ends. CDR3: CASSLGLGGTAYEQYF. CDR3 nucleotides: TGTGCCAGCAGCTTGGGACTGGGAGGGACAGCCTACGAGCAGTACTTC.

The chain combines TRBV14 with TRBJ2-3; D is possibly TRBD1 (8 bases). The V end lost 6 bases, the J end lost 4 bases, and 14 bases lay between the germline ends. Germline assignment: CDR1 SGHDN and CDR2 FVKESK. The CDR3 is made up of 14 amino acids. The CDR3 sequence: CASRPTGGADTQYF. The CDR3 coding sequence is TGTGCCAGCAGACCTACAGGGGGGGCAGATACGCAGTATTTT.

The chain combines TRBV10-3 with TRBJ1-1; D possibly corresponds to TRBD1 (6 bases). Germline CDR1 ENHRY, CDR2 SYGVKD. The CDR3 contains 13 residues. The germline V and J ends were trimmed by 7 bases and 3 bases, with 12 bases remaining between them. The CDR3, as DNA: TGTGCCATCAACCCGTCAGGGGACACTGAAGCTTTCTTT. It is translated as CAINPSGDTEAFF.

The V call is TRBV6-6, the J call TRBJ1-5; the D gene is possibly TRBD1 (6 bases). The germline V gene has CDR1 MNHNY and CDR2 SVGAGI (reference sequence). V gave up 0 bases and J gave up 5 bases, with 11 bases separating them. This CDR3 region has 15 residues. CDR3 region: CASSYSGGQDQPQHF. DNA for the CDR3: TGTGCCAGCAGTTACTCCGGGGGGCAGGATCAGCCCCAGCATTTT.

The CDR3 coding sequence is TGCGCCAGCAGGCCCCCCTCAGGCGGGGAGCTGTTTTTT. This encodes CASRPPSGGELFF. The chain uses TRBV5-1 and TRBJ2-2; D remains unclear. The V gene lost 5 bases and the J gene lost 7 bases, with 12 bases spanning the gap. Germline CDR1 reads SGHRS; CDR2 reads YFSETQ. The CDR3 covers 13 residues.

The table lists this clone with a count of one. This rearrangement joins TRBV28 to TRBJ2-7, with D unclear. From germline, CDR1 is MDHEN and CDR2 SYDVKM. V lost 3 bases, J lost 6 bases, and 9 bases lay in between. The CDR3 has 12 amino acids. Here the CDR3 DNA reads TGTGCCAGCAGTTTGCAGGCCACCGAGCAGTACTTC. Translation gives CASSLQATEQYF. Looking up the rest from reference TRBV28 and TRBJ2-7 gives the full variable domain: DVKVTQSSRYLVKRTGEKVFLECVQDMDHENMFWYRQDPGLGLRLIYFSYDVKMKEKGDIPEGYSVSREKKERFSLILESASTNQTSMYLCASSLQATEQYFGPGTRLTVT.

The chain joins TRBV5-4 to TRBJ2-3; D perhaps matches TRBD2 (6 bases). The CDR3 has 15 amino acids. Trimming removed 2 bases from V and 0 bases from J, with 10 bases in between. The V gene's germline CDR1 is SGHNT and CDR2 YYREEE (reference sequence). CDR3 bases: TGTGCCAGCAGCTTCGGGGGTTCCAGCACAGATACGCAGTATTTT. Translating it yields CASSFGGSSTDTQYF.

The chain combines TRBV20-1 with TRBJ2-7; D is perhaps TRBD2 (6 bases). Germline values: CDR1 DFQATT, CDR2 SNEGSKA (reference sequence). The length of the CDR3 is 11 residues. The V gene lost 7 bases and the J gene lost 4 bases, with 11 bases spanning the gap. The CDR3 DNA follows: TGCAGTGGCGGGGCGTCGTACGAGCAGTACTTC. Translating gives CSGGASYEQYF.

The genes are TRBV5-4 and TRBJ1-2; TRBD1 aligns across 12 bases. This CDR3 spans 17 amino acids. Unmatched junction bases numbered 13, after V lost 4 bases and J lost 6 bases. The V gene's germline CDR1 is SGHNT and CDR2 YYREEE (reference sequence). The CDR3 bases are TGTGCCAGCAGCACACCAGGTCCCGGGACAGGGGGCGATGGCTACACCTTC. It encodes CASSTPGPGTGGDGYTF.